Sequencing of this T cell receptor beta chain was carried out in a study of cytomegalovirus exposure and HLA in healthy donors. Findings of the study overall: Researchers catalogued 164 TCR beta chains as cytomegalovirus-associated. Later, an analysis found that common viral pathogens appeared to be linked with several of the most significant clusters. The sole available immune exposure information was CMV serostatus. When analyzed later, a missense DCLRE1C variant was found to be linked to TCR beta V- and J-gene trimming.

As to this clone: Antigen unknown.

Trimming removed 3 bases from V and 1 base from J, with 10 bases in between. CDR1 and CDR2 from the germline V gene are LNHDA and SQIVND (reference sequence). This CDR3 has 15 residues. Both 60 Vbeta primers and 13 Jbeta primers went into the PCR. The assay was immunoSEQ multiplex PCR, and TCRdb's table has in-frame clones only and misses some. The sample contains over 130,000 clones, about 60% of which appear only once. The chain recombines TRBV19 with TRBJ1-5, with no clear D. Input material: PBMCs. The receptor comes from a woman in her sixties or seventies in good health and CMV-seropositive. CDR3 nucleotides: TGTGCCAGTAGTATCTGGGCACGGAGCAATCAGCCCCAGCATTTT. It codes for CASSIWARSNQPQHF.